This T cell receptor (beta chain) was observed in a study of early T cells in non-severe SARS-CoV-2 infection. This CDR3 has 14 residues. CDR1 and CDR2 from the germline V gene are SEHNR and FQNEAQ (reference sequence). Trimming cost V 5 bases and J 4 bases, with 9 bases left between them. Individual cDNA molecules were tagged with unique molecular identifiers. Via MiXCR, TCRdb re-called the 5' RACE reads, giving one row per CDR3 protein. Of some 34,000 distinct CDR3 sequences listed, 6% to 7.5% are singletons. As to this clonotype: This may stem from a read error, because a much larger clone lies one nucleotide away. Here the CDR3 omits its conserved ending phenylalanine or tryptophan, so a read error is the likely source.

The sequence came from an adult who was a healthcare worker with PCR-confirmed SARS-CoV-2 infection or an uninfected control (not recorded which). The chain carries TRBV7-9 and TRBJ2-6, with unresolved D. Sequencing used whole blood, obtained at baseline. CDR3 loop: CASSLNSGANVLTL. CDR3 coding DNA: TGTGCCAGCAGCCTTAATTCCGGGGCCAACGTCCTGACTTTG.